The 23 T cell receptor beta chains given below trace back to one sample, sequenced in a study of CD8+CD57+ T cells in acquired aplastic anemia. For CDR3 and TCR beta VDJ profiling, genomic DNA was the template used. Via MiXCR, TCRdb re-called the reads, giving one row per CDR3 protein. The data hold around 170,000 distinct CDR3 sequences, with around 45% observed a single time. The sample was sorted CD4+, CD8+, or CD8+CD57+ T cells (not recorded which) from PBMCs. These receptors were taken from a human donor in good health.

Comment on this clonotype: A much larger clone is a single base away; this may be a read error. This rearrangement joins TRBV9 to TRBJ2-2; 11 bases fit TRBD1. The CDR3 runs 15 residues. Germline-derived CDR1 and CDR2 are SGDLS and YYNGEE. The CDR3 DNA sequence: TGTGCCAGCAGCGTGGACAGGGGGCGCACCGGGGAGCCGTTTTTT. Protein product: CASSVDRGRTGEPFF.

This clonotype appeared many times. The chain employs TRBV25-1 and TRBJ2-3, with D maybe TRBD2 (6 bases). The germline V gene encodes CDR1 MGHDK and CDR2 SYGVNS. The CDR3 length is 16 residues. Trimming shortened V by 6 bases and J by 6 bases, and 22 bases separated the two germline ends. The CDR3 DNA is TGTGCCAGCAGCCTATCCGGAGGGGCCTTCGATGATACGCAGTATTTT. Protein sequence: CASSLSGGAFDDTQYF.

This clonotype was detected many times. The chain combines TRBV7-2 with TRBJ1-3; tentatively, D is TRBD1 (6 bases). The V end lost 5 bases, the J end lost 4 bases, and 12 bases lay between the germline ends. Germline CDR1 SGHTA, CDR2 FQGNSA. The CDR3 totals 14 residues. The CDR3 here is CASSPGTIGNTIYF. For the CDR3, the DNA is TGTGCCAGCAGCCCGGGGACAATCGGAAACACCATATATTTT.

The sample holds many counts of this clonotype. The V gene is TRBV28, the J gene TRBJ1-2; TRBD1 matches 8 bases. The trim removed 8 bases at V and 6 bases at J, leaving 5 bases unmatched. The CDR3 is made up of 12 amino acids. CDR1 and CDR2 (germline): MDHEN, SYDVKM. The CDR3 spells CASVSGGNGYTF. DNA of the CDR3: TGTGCCAGCGTTTCAGGGGGCAATGGCTACACCTTC.

The chain is built from TRBV9 and TRBJ2-2; D is perhaps TRBD1 or TRBD2 (5 bases each). The germline gives CDR1 SGDLS, CDR2 YYNGEE. CDR3 size: 17 residues. The V gene lost 3 bases and the J gene lost 0 bases, with 15 bases spanning the gap. The CDR3 here is CASSGGVRTTNTGELFF. The CDR3 coding sequence is TGTGCCAGCAGCGGAGGGGTCAGGACCACGAACACCGGGGAGCTGTTTTTT.

Comments on this clonotype: Mismatch with germline at one junction end may stem from a read error. The CDR3 reads CVSRLAAGSAF. Here the CDR3 DNA reads TGTGTCAGCCGCTTAGCGGCAGGATCAGCCTTC. This sequence joins TRBV7-9 and TRBJ1-2; D uncertain. There are 11 residues in the CDR3. Per germline, CDR1 SEHNR and CDR2 FQNEAQ (reference sequence).

This clonotype came up many times. The V and J genes are TRBV7-9 and TRBJ1-2; 9 bases are shared with TRBD1. The CDR3 spans 15 residues. The J segment lost 3 bases and the V segment lost 5 bases, leaving 7 bases of the junction unmatched. The germline CDR1 and CDR2 sequences are SEHNR and FQNEAQ (reference sequence). In DNA form, the CDR3 reads TGTGCCAGCAGCCTAAGACAGGGGGATGACTATGGCTACACCTTC. It translates to CASSLRQGDDYGYTF.

This clonotype has a handful of counts. This chain links TRBV20-1 with TRBJ1-5; D uncertain. There are 12 residues in the CDR3. V was pared by 3 bases and J by 7 bases, with 10 bases between. Looked up from germline, CDR1 is DFQATT and CDR2 is SNEGSKA (reference sequence). Written as DNA, the CDR3 is TGCAGTGCTAGGAGTGGCGTGCAGCCCCAGCATTTT. It encodes CSARSGVQPQHF.

In regard to this clonotype: One end of the junction fails to match germline, which may point to a read error. The chain combines TRBV10-3 with TRBJ2-7, with a weak D call TRBD1 (6 bases). Per germline, CDR1 ENHRY and CDR2 SYGVKD. The CDR3 totals 13 residues. The DNA for the CDR3 is TGTGCCAGCAGTTTAAACCAAGGGGGCGAGCAGTACTTC. The encoded protein is CASSLNQGGEQYF.

This clonotype has at least ten counts. This sequence joins TRBV20-1 and TRBJ2-3; no reliable D call. Trimming removed 0 bases from V and 3 bases from J, with 7 bases in between. In germline, CDR1 is DFQATT, CDR2 SNEGSKA (reference sequence). This CDR3 spans 13 amino acids. DNA for the CDR3: TGCAGTGCTAGAGATCTGCAAACAGATACGCAGTATTTT. Its translation is CSARDLQTDTQYF.

V is TRBV20-1 and J is TRBJ2-3; 7 nucleotides match TRBD2. After removal of 0 bases from V and 1 base from J, the junction contained 10 bases not matched to a gene. The germline V gene encodes CDR1 DFQATT and CDR2 SNEGSKA (reference sequence). CDR3 length: 17 residues. The DNA for the CDR3 is TGCAGTGCTAGAGATCACTGGGCGGGAGACGGCACAGATACGCAGTATTTT. Translating it yields CSARDHWAGDGTDTQYF.

This clonotype was picked up many times. This chain links TRBV11-3 with TRBJ2-1, with D hard to call. The CDR3 covers 14 residues. V lost 5 bases and J lost 6, with 14 bases in between. The V gene's germline CDR1 is SGHNT and CDR2 YENEEA. Here the CDR3 DNA reads TGTGCCAGCAGCAATCCCGGGTGGGGCAATGAGCAGTTCTTC. Translated, it gives CASSNPGWGNEQFF.

The rearrangement joins TRBV15 to TRBJ1-2, with D perhaps TRBD1 (6 bases). Trimming pared 0 bases from V and 11 bases from J, leaving 10 bases between. Germline loops: CDR1 LNHNV, CDR2 YYDKDF (reference sequence). The CDR3 runs 12 residues. The CDR3 DNA sequence: TGTGCCACCAGCAGAGATGTAGGGGGTTACACCTTC. Translation gives CATSRDVGGYTF. Using reference TRBV15 and TRBJ1-2 for the parts outside the CDR3, the full variable domain is DAMVIQNPRYQVTQFGKPVTLSCSQTLNHNVMYWYQQKSSQAPKLLFHYYDKDFNNEADTPDNFQSRRPNTSFCFLDIRSPGLGDTAMYLCATSRDVGGYTFGSGTRLTVV.

The V call is TRBV7-9, the J call TRBJ2-1, with D perhaps matching TRBD1 (6 bases). Germline V gene data show CDR1 as SEHNR and CDR2 as FQNEAQ (reference sequence). Trimming removed 5 bases from V and 3 bases from J, with 11 bases in between. This CDR3 spans 14 amino acids. CDR3 DNA sequence: TGTGCCAGCAGCCCGGACAGATACTACAATGAGCAGTTCTTC. Translating it yields CASSPDRYYNEQFF.

On this clonotype itself: A much larger clone is a single base away; this may be a read error. V and J are TRBV6-5 and TRBJ2-2; TRBD2 is a possible D gene (6 bases). CDR3 length equals 13 residues. Germline V gene data show CDR1 as MNHEY and CDR2 as SVGAGI. The CDR3 nucleotides read TGTGCCAGCAGTTACCAGAACACCGGGGGGCTGTTTTTT. Encoded protein: CASSYQNTGGLFF.

This sequence joins TRBV15 and TRBJ2-6, with D tentatively TRBD1 (6 bases). The CDR3 contains 18 residues. The germline V and J ends were trimmed by 3 bases and 0 bases, with 15 bases remaining between them. Germline CDR1 reads LNHNV; CDR2 reads YYDKDF (reference sequence). CDR3 in DNA: TGTGCCACCAGCAGGGGGCAGGGGAAAAGCTCTGGGGCCAACGTCCTGACTTTC. Protein: CATSRGQGKSSGANVLTF.

The chain couples TRBV2 to TRBJ1-6; 7 bases line up with TRBD1. With V trimmed by 4 bases and J by 7 bases, 4 bases remained unmatched. CDR1 and CDR2 from the germline V gene are SNHLY and FYNNEI. The CDR3 totals 14 residues. The CDR3 DNA is TGTGCCAGCAGTGGTCCAGGGGGAAATTCACCCCTCCACTTT. Translation gives CASSGPGGNSPLHF.

There are many counts of this clonotype. The chain recombines TRBV10-3 with TRBJ1-3; no clear D gene. The CDR3 loop spans 15 amino acids. Germline CDR1 ENHRY, CDR2 SYGVKD. V lost 1 base, J lost 1 base, and 8 bases lay in between. The CDR3 spells CAISEFVQSGNTIYF. In DNA, the CDR3 is TGTGCCATCAGTGAGTTTGTCCAGTCTGGAAACACCATATATTTT.

In this sample, this clonotype turned up many times. This chain links TRBV15 with TRBJ1-5, with D possibly being TRBD1 (6 bases). The V gene's germline CDR1 is LNHNV and CDR2 YYDKDF (reference sequence). The CDR3 spans 14 residues. Between the trimmed V and J ends, which lost 3 bases and 2 bases, there was a span of 8 bases. The CDR3: CATSRDSRNQPQHF. As DNA, the CDR3 is TGTGCCACCAGCAGGGACAGCCGCAATCAGCCCCAGCATTTT.

This chain joins TRBV2 and TRBJ2-4; no firm D call. Between the trimmed V and J ends, which lost 7 bases and 0 bases, there was a span of 7 bases. The CDR3 is made up of 13 amino acids. CDR1 and CDR2 from the germline V gene are SNHLY and FYNNEI. DNA of the CDR3: TGTGCCAGCAAACCACCAGCCAAAAACATTCAGTACTTC. It specifies CASKPPAKNIQYF.

The chain joins TRBV24-1 to TRBJ1-4; D might be TRBD1 (6 bases). The CDR3 length is 14 residues. Trimming shortened V by 10 bases and J by 6 bases, and 17 bases separated the two germline ends. CDR1 is KGHDR, CDR2 SFDVKD, per germline. CDR3 sequence (DNA): TGTGCCACTCAGGGGACCGCGGGCGATGAAAAACTGTTTTTT. Amino acids: CATQGTAGDEKLFF.

This clonotype was recorded a few times. The chain combines TRBV7-3 with TRBJ2-6; maybe TRBD2 (7 bases). V was pared by 2 bases and J by 0 bases, with 11 bases between. This CDR3 contains 17 residues. Germline V CDR1 and CDR2: SGHTA, FQGTGA. CDR3 sequence reads: CASSLGRGGSGANVLTF. The CDR3 region has the DNA TGTGCCAGCAGCTTAGGAAGGGGGGGCTCTGGGGCCAACGTCCTGACTTTC. Filled out from reference TRBV7-3 and TRBJ2-6, the complete variable domain reads GAGVSQTPSNKVTEKGKYVELRCDPISGHTALYWYRQSLGQGPEFLIYFQGTGAADDSGLPNDRFFAVRPEGSVSTLKIQRTERGDSAVYLCASSLGRGGSGANVLTFGAGSRLTVL.

The chain recombines TRBV28 with TRBJ2-7; D is possibly TRBD1 or TRBD2 (5 bases each). The germline V and J ends were trimmed by 8 bases and 4 bases, with 12 bases remaining between them. The CDR3 spans 12 residues. Looked up from germline, CDR1 is MDHEN and CDR2 is SYDVKM. This CDR3 is CASLTGGYEQYF. CDR3 sequence (DNA): TGTGCCAGCCTCACTGGGGGATACGAGCAGTACTTC.